The rows below give T cell receptor beta chains drawn from one sample of a study of cytomegalovirus exposure and HLA in healthy donors. Here immunoSEQ multiplex PCR was the method, and the copy in TCRdb shows in-frame clones only, minus some. Found here are 140,000 to 150,000 clones, approximately 80% of them singletons; the top ten hold about 2.2%. The specimen sequenced was PBMCs. The source of these receptors is a woman between 18 and 29 years old in good health and CMV-seropositive. CDR3s include the opening cysteine and the closing phenylalanine or tryptophan. The order of the fields is J gene, clone size, D gene, V gene, CDR3 protein, CDR3 DNA. The D gene is left open where the match is weak. Only some rows state a clone size, as once, few, many or a class for expanded clones.

>TRBJ1-4|NA|NA|TRBV5-4
CASSGEGGANEKLFF
TGTGCCAGCAGCGGAGAAGGGGGAGCGAATGAAAAACTGTTTTTT
>TRBJ1-2|NA|NA|TRBV6-1
CASSENDGNYGYTF
TGTGCCAGCAGTGAAAACGACGGGAACTATGGCTACACCTTC
>TRBJ1-1|NA|NA|TRBV7-2
CASSENGAMNTEAFF
TGTGCCAGCAGCGAGAATGGGGCGATGAACACTGAAGCTTTCTTT
>TRBJ1-2|NA|NA|TRBV5-1
CASSLVDNYGYTF
TGCGCCAGCAGCTTGGTAGATAACTATGGCTACACCTTC
>TRBJ2-1|few|TRBD2|TRBV4-3
CASSQDSGGYNEQFF
TGCGCCAGCAGCCAAGATAGCGGGGGCTACAATGAGCAGTTCTTC
>TRBJ1-1|NA|TRBD1|TRBV6-4
CASRGDREGSSEAFF
TGTGCCAGCAGGGGGGACAGGGAGGGGAGTTCTGAAGCTTTCTTT
>TRBJ2-5|NA|NA|TRBV29-1
CSVRAARAQETQYF
TGCAGCGTGCGAGCGGCCAGAGCCCAAGAGACCCAGTACTTC
>TRBJ2-1|NA|NA|TRBV19
CASSLGLLGDEQFF
TGTGCCAGTAGTCTGGGGCTCCTGGGCGATGAGCAGTTCTTC
>TRBJ1-1|NA|NA|TRBV10-1
CASSVSGGEAFF
TGCGCCAGCAGTGTATCCGGAGGTGAAGCTTTCTTT
>TRBJ1-1|NA|TRBD1|TRBV2
CASGWGTGVGDTEAFF
TGTGCCAGCGGGTGGGGGACAGGGGTGGGCGACACTGAAGCTTTCTTT
>TRBJ2-7|NA|TRBD2|TRBV5-6
CASSPGGVGYEQYF
TGTGCCAGCAGCCCCGGGGGGGTTGGCTACGAGCAGTACTTC
>TRBJ1-5|NA|NA|TRBV6-5
CASSIGAYSNQPQHF
TGTGCCAGCAGCATAGGGGCCTATAGCAATCAGCCCCAGCATTTT
>TRBJ2-7|NA|NA|TRBV2
CASSEIGVPGYEQYF
TGTGCCAGCAGTGAGATTGGGGTTCCGGGGTACGAGCAGTACTTC
>TRBJ2-6|once|TRBD1|TRBV5-1
CASSLGAGGSGANVLTF
TGCGCCAGCAGCTTGGGGGCAGGGGGCTCTGGGGCCAACGTCCTGACTTTC
>TRBJ2-7|NA|TRBD2|TRBV28
CASSLHTSGSYEQYF
TGTGCCAGCAGTTTACATACTAGCGGCTCCTACGAGCAGTACTTC
>TRBJ2-3|NA|TRBD2|TRBV7-6
CASSLAPPLRGGPDTQYF
TGTGCCAGCAGCTTAGCTCCCCCTTTGCGGGGGGGCCCAGATACGCAGTATTTT
>TRBJ1-1|NA|NA|TRBV4-2
CASSQDNQGVNTEAFF
TGTGCCAGCAGCCAAGACAATCAGGGCGTGAACACTGAAGCTTTCTTT
>TRBJ2-1|NA|TRBD2|TRBV7-2
CASSAGGSYNEQFF
TGTGCCAGCAGCGCGGGGGGGAGCTACAATGAGCAGTTCTTC
>TRBJ2-7|NA|NA|TRBV5-1
CASSFATSGSEQYF
TGCGCCAGCAGCTTCGCGACATCTGGGTCCGAGCAGTACTTC
>TRBJ1-6|NA|NA|TRBV27
CASSFTGDNSPLHF
TGTGCCAGCAGTTTTACGGGAGATAATTCACCCCTCCACTTT
>TRBJ1-1|NA|NA|TRBV10-2
CASRANAAEAFF
TGCGCCAGCAGGGCGAACGCGGCTGAAGCTTTCTTT
>TRBJ1-2|NA|TRBD1|TRBV15
CATSRDRVGGYTF
TGTGCCACCAGCAGGGACAGGGTGGGTGGCTACACCTTC
>TRBJ1-4|NA|NA|TRBV7-8
CANSLSPRYNEKLFF
TGTGCCAACAGCTTATCCCCACGGTATAATGAAAAACTGTTTTTT
>TRBJ2-3|NA|TRBD2|TRBV27
CASRAGGSGPWDTQYF
TGTGCCAGCAGGGCGGGGGGTAGCGGGCCCTGGGATACGCAGTATTTT
>TRBJ1-1|NA|NA|TRBV7-7
CASSFDADRWNTEAFF
TGTGCCAGCAGCTTCGACGCCGACAGGTGGAACACTGAAGCTTTCTTT
>TRBJ2-3|NA|NA|TRBV9
CASSVAAQGTDTQYF
TGTGCCAGCAGCGTAGCAGCACAGGGCACAGATACGCAGTATTTT
>TRBJ2-1|NA|TRBD2|TRBV5-1
CASSSSGGDYNEQFF
TGCGCCAGCAGCTCTAGCGGGGGGGACTACAATGAGCAGTTCTTC
>TRBJ2-7|NA|NA|TRBV5-1
CASSLTGSLYEQYF
TGCGCCAGCAGCTTGACAGGGAGTCTCTACGAGCAGTACTTC